This entry is about one T cell receptor (beta chain). Its antigen is still unknown. Germline V gene lookup returns CDR1 SGHRS and CDR2 YFSETQ. The CDR3 loop spans 15 amino acids. Between the trimmed V and J ends, which lost 1 base and 1 base, there was a span of 11 bases. This sample was taken from a study of shared clonotypes between healthy human individuals. This table comes from immunoSEQ multiplex PCR, and its TCRdb copy is limited to in-frame clones, with some not included. Here the sample spans about 1 million clones, roughly 80% being singletons. Findings and limits, study-wide: Larger richness was generally estimated for naive than memory subsets. Several donors held around 5% of naive CD4 clonotypes in common. Genetic and exposure-history diversity was limited by the few donors.

The source material was memory CD4+ T cells sorted from blood. Subset specified: CD45RA-negative fraction. The TCR comes from a young man in good health. V usage is TRBV5-1 and J usage is TRBJ1-1; maybe TRBD1 (6 bases). This CDR3 is CASSLTGLRNTEAFF. The CDR3 region has the DNA TGCGCCAGCAGCTTGACAGGGTTGAGGAACACTGAAGCTTTCTTT.